This TCR beta chain is drawn from a study of blood T cell repertoires in COVID-19. Study at large: The cDNA or gDNA used as material had been derived from T cells, B-cell-depleted T cells, or PBMCs.

Sequenced by immunoSEQ multiplex PCR; TCRdb stores in-frame clones only, minus some. The sample holds tens of thousands of clones, approximately 78% seen once. Looked up from germline, CDR1 is SGHTA and CDR2 is FQGTGA. This CDR3 contains 18 residues. The V and J ends lost 0 bases and 3 bases, in that order; junction bases with no gene match: 11. The chain uses TRBV7-3 and TRBJ2-3; 8 bases are shared with TRBD2. The sequenced sample consisted of PBMCs or T cells enriched from blood (not recorded which). The source is a woman aged 45-60 years with acute COVID-19. The CDR3 DNA reads TGTGCCAGCAGCTTAACGAGGTCGGGGGGGCCACGTACAGATACGCAGTATTTT. Residues: CASSLTRSGGPRTDTQYF.